The next 14 T cell receptor beta chains were all read from a single sample in a study of blood T cell repertoires in COVID-19. The repertoire was sequenced with immunoSEQ multiplex PCR; TCRdb's copy has only in-frame clones and lacks some. Of around 100,000 clones in the sample, approximately 78% are singletons; the top ten hold roughly 7.9%. Specimen: peripheral blood. Source of these receptors: a man between 70 and 80 years old with acute or convalescent COVID-19.

The V and J genes are TRBV9 and TRBJ1-1; 9 nucleotides agree with TRBD1. The V gene's germline CDR1 is SGDLS and CDR2 YYNGEE. Trimming cost V 2 bases and J 2 bases; bases outside gene matches: 4. This CDR3 is 15 amino acids long. This CDR3 is CASSVLQGANTEAFF. The CDR3 bases are TGTGCCAGCAGCGTGCTACAGGGGGCCAACACTGAAGCTTTCTTT.

This clone was seen repeatedly, ten times or more. The chain uses TRBV7-6 and TRBJ1-2; 11 bases map to TRBD1. Germline V gene lookup returns CDR1 SGHVS and CDR2 FNYEAQ. The CDR3 has 13 amino acids. With 3 bases clipped from V and 8 bases from J, the junction kept 2 bases outside the gene matches. CDR3 residues: CASSLGQGDGYTF. For the CDR3, the DNA is TGTGCCAGCAGCTTGGGACAGGGGGACGGCTACACCTTC. The whole variable domain, remainder taken from reference TRBV7-6 and TRBJ1-2, is GAGVSQSPRYKVTKRGQDVALRCDPISGHVSLYWYRQALGQGPEFLTYFNYEAQQDKSGLPNDRFSAERPEGSISTLTIQRTEQRDSAMYRCASSLGQGDGYTFGSGTRLTVV.

This clone occurred once. The chain joins TRBV5-1 to TRBJ2-5; D is perhaps TRBD2 (5 bases). Germline assignment: CDR1 SGHRS and CDR2 YFSETQ. The ends were cut back, 5 bases at V and 2 bases at J, with 13 bases in the middle. CDR3 length: 14 residues. The CDR3 DNA reads as TGCGCCAGCAGGAGGGTAATTGAACAAGAGACCCAGTACTTC. Protein sequence: CASRRVIEQETQYF.

The rearrangement links TRBV5-1 to TRBJ2-3; 10 bases are a match to TRBD2. The CDR3 covers 18 residues. J gave up 0 bases and V 0 bases, and 7 bases lay outside the gene matches. In germline, CDR1 is SGHRS, CDR2 YFSETQ. The CDR3 sequence is CASSLGRLAGESTDTQYF. The CDR3 DNA reads TGCGCCAGCAGCTTGGGTCGGCTAGCGGGGGAGAGCACAGATACGCAGTATTTT. Based on the CDR3 plus reference TRBV5-1 and TRBJ2-3, the full variable domain is KAGVTQTPRYLIKTRGQQVTLSCSPISGHRSVSWYQQTPGQGLQFLFEYFSETQRNKGNFPGRFSGRQFSNSRSEMNVSTLELGDSALYLCASSLGRLAGESTDTQYFGPGTRLTVL.

V and J are TRBV24-1 and TRBJ2-7; 8 bases match TRBD2. The CDR3 length is 15 residues. In germline, CDR1 is KGHDR, CDR2 SFDVKD. V shed 4 bases and J 6 bases; nucleotides not matched to a gene: 10. The CDR3 here is CATSDRSGGRGEQYF. CDR3 DNA: TGTGCCACCAGTGACCGAAGCGGGGGTAGAGGCGAGCAGTACTTC.

This clone was counted between two and nine times. The V call is TRBV9, the J call TRBJ1-2, with a possible D match to TRBD1 (5 bases). V lost 1 base and J 3 bases, leaving 13 bases between the germline ends. Per the germline V gene, CDR1 is SGDLS and CDR2 is YYNGEE. This CDR3 comprises 15 residues. The CDR3 protein is CASSVKAGRDYGYTF. The DNA for the CDR3 is TGTGCCAGCAGCGTAAAGGCAGGGAGGGACTATGGCTACACCTTC.

This chain joins TRBV30 and TRBJ1-2; weak D call: TRBD1 (6 bases). The CDR3 sequence is 14 residues long. Germline assignment: CDR1 GTSNPN and CDR2 SVGIG (reference sequence). V gave up 6 bases and J gave up 2 bases, with 16 bases separating them. The DNA for the CDR3 is TGTGCCTGCGCATCCAGGGGTGAAAACTATGGCTACACCTTC. Its translation: CACASRGENYGYTF.

The V gene is TRBV3-1 (or the pseudogene TRBV3-2), the J gene TRBJ1-2; 9 nucleotides line up with TRBD1. CDR3 length: 15 amino acids. With 4 bases clipped from V and 2 bases from J, the junction kept 5 bases outside the gene matches. Germline CDR1 is LGHDT and CDR2 is YNNKEL (reference sequence). The CDR3 sequence: CASSRRTGANYGYTF. The CDR3 region has the DNA TGTGCCAGCAGCCGAAGGACAGGGGCGAACTATGGCTACACCTTC.

Only one count was recorded for this clone. The chain carries TRBV9 and TRBJ1-3; TRBD1 matches at 8 bases. V lost 4 bases, J lost 4 bases, and 7 bases stayed unmatched. From germline, CDR1 is SGDLS and CDR2 YYNGEE. The CDR3 contains 15 residues. The CDR3 sequence: CASSLQTGEGNTIYF. CDR3 nucleotides: TGTGCCAGCAGCCTTCAGACAGGGGAGGGAAACACCATATATTTT.

For the CDR3, the DNA is TGTGCCACAAGAGGGGGCGGCATGAGCAATCAGCCCCAGCATTTT. Translating gives CATRGGGMSNQPQHF. The chain combines TRBV24-1 with TRBJ1-5; TRBD1 matches at 7 bases. This CDR3 is built from 15 residues. Per germline, CDR1 KGHDR and CDR2 SFDVKD. Trimming cost V 10 bases and J 1 base; bases outside gene matches: 9.

This clone was picked up a small number of times. This chain joins TRBV28 and TRBJ2-7, with a tentative D call TRBD2 (7 bases). V was shortened by 3 bases and J by 5 bases, with 14 bases between the two germline ends. CDR3 length: 14 residues. Germline-derived CDR1 and CDR2 are MDHEN and SYDVKM. CDR3 protein: CASSFLGEGDEQYF. CDR3 bases: TGTGCCAGCAGTTTTTTAGGGGAGGGGGACGAGCAGTACTTC. Full variable domain (rest looked up from reference TRBV28 and TRBJ2-7): DVKVTQSSRYLVKRTGEKVFLECVQDMDHENMFWYRQDPGLGLRLIYFSYDVKMKEKGDIPEGYSVSREKKERFSLILESASTNQTSMYLCASSFLGEGDEQYFGPGTRLTVT.

V and J are TRBV6-6 and TRBJ1-6; 10 nucleotides match TRBD1. This CDR3 spans 14 amino acids. From germline, CDR1 is MNHNY and CDR2 SVGAGI (reference sequence). Trimming at V came to 4 bases and at J to 6 bases, leaving 0 bases not matched to a gene. CDR3: CASSWDRGNSPLHF. The CDR3 nucleotides are TGTGCCAGCAGTTGGGACAGGGGTAATTCACCCCTCCACTTT.

The table lists this clone with a count of one. V and J are TRBV7-2 and TRBJ2-1; D is possibly TRBD2 (5 bases). V was trimmed by 2 bases and J by 4 bases, leaving 9 bases between them. The CDR3 is 14 amino acids. CDR1 and CDR2 from the germline V gene are SGHTA and FQGNSA. The CDR3 here is CASSLYGIYNEQFF. The CDR3 nucleotides are TGTGCCAGCAGCTTATACGGGATATACAATGAGCAGTTCTTC.

CDR3 nucleotides: TGTGCCAGCAGTTACCAGGGCTACACCTTC. This sequence encodes CASSYQGYTF. The chain joins TRBV6-6 to TRBJ1-2; D remains unclear. Per germline, CDR1 MNHNY and CDR2 SVGAGI (reference sequence). The ends were cut back, 2 bases at V and 8 bases at J, with 3 bases in the middle. This CDR3 region has 10 residues.